The clone carrying this TCR beta chain was seen repeatedly, ten times or more. RNA transcripts were the template for amplifying TCR beta CDR3 regions. The HTBI set primed first-round TCR CDR3 RT-PCR. TCRdb re-called the multiplex PCR reads with MiXCR, one entry per CDR3 protein. The table shows some 600,000 distinct CDR3 sequences, with approximately 15% occurring only once. CDR1 LNHDA and CDR2 SQIVND come from the germline V gene (reference sequence). The CDR3 covers 15 residues. V was cut by 9 bases and J by 8 bases, with 23 bases left in between. These data come from a study of T cells in Graves' hyperthyroidism and ophthalmopathy. With a duration under 2 months, the hyperthyroidism was newly diagnosed in patients aged 18 to 65.

J is TRBJ2-1 and V is TRBV19, with TRBD2 as a possible D gene (7 bases). The receptor was isolated from a woman younger than 45 with Graves' hyperthyroidism that later progressed to Graves' ophthalmopathy. Sequencing used blood. The CDR3 sequence is CASQRGTGGNDEQFF. In nucleotides, the CDR3 is TGTGCCAGCCAAAGGGGGACGGGAGGTAATGATGAGCAGTTCTTC. Combining the CDR3 with reference TRBV19 and TRBJ2-1 gives the whole variable domain DGGITQSPKYLFRKEGQNVTLSCEQNLNHDAMYWYRQDPGQGLRLIYYSQIVNDFQKGDIAEGYSVSREKKESFPLTVTSAQKNPTAFYLCASQRGTGGNDEQFFGPGTRLTVL.